The 2 T cell receptor beta chains reported below all come from one sample, sequenced in a study of OX40 agonist ivuxolimab in advanced cancers. Data came from immunoSEQ multiplex PCR; TCRdb stores just in-frame clones and leaves some out. The sample lists tens of thousands of clones; under 90% were seen once. Here the sequenced sample was CD4+ or CD8+ T cells sorted from blood, taken in a trial of the OX40 agonist ivuxolimab. The source of these receptors is an adult with an advanced solid tumor such as melanoma, head and neck, liver or kidney cancer.

This clone was seen once. The chain carries TRBV5-1 and TRBJ2-2; D gene ambiguous. The CDR3 consists of 14 residues. Germline V gives CDR1 SGHRS, CDR2 YFSETQ. The V end was cut by 0 bases, the J end by 1 base, with 4 bases between. The CDR3 sequence: CASSLDRNTGELFF. The CDR3 nucleotides are TGCGCCAGCAGCTTGGACCGGAACACCGGGGAGCTGTTTTTT.

The chain employs TRBV11-3 and TRBJ2-3; D call uncertain. The CDR3 contains 13 residues. V lost 1 base and J lost 2, with 4 bases in between. Germline CDR1 reads SGHNT; CDR2 reads YENEEA. The DNA of the CDR3 is TGTGCCAGCAGCTTAGGTCCCACAGATACGCAGTATTTT. Translation gives CASSLGPTDTQYF.